This entry lists 28 T cell receptor beta chains sequenced from one sample in a study of shared clonotypes between healthy human individuals (dated by TCRdb to between 2020 and 2021). The library was produced with the immunoSEQ multiplex PCR assay. Imported from immuneACCESS, the table was reduced by TCRdb to in-frame sequences with V and J called. These copies leave out some clones; in studies compared against another copy, an unresolved V gene accounts for under half, and the cause of the remainder is not known. This sample is represented by roughly 2.6 million clones; around 94% of them were singletons. In total, the top ten clones hold over 0.12% of the sample. Sequencing was performed on naive CD4+ T cells sorted from blood. The cell subset or site label, as the study defines it: CD45RA+ positively selected. The receptors derive from a man younger than 30 in good health.

The V and J genes are TRBV27 and TRBJ1-3, with D perhaps matching TRBD1 (5 bases). The V end lost 0 bases, the J end lost 3 bases, and 6 bases lay between the germline ends. Germline lookup yields CDR1 MNHEY and CDR2 SMNVEV (reference sequence). CDR3 length: 14 amino acids. The CDR3 loop reads CASSLSGVGNTIYF. The CDR3 DNA follows: TGTGCCAGCAGTTTATCAGGGGTTGGAAACACCATATATTTT.

This chain links TRBV7-8 with TRBJ2-1; 14 bases fit TRBD2. V was clipped by 3 bases and J by 0 bases; unmatched bases: 4. Germline lookup yields CDR1 SGHVS and CDR2 FQNEAQ. This CDR3 is 18 amino acids long. The CDR3 here is CASSFSGTSGSSYNEQFF. CDR3 nucleotides: TGTGCCAGCAGCTTCAGCGGGACTAGCGGGAGCTCCTACAATGAGCAGTTCTTC. Full variable domain (remainder filled in from reference TRBV7-8 and TRBJ2-1): GAGVSQSPRYKVAKRGQDVALRCDPISGHVSLFWYQQALGQGPEFLTYFQNEAQLDKSGLPSDRFFAERPEGSVSTLKIQRTQQEDSAVYLCASSFSGTSGSSYNEQFFGPGTRLTVL.

In the case of this clone: Other DNA sequences from this sample encode an identical CDR3 as well. The chain uses TRBV19 and TRBJ1-6; no clear D gene. The CDR3 is made up of 14 amino acids. Germline values: CDR1 LNHDA, CDR2 SQIVND (reference sequence). V was clipped by 3 bases and J by 7 bases, with 10 bases between them. CDR3 sequence reads: CASSIGDLNSPLHF. The CDR3 DNA is TGTGCCAGTAGTATTGGTGACTTGAATTCACCCCTCCACTTT.

To note about this clone: This specimen includes other DNA sequences encoding the same CDR3. The chain joins TRBV18 to TRBJ2-7; no definite D call. Trimming shortened V by 2 bases and J by 3 bases, and 11 bases separated the two germline ends. Germline V gene lookup returns CDR1 KGHSH and CDR2 LQKENI. The CDR3 is 14 residues long. CDR3 in amino acids: CASSPGRRNYEQYF. DNA of the CDR3: TGTGCCAGCTCACCAGGCAGGCGAAACTACGAGCAGTACTTC.

This chain uses TRBV9 with TRBJ2-5; D not certain. Germline CDR1 is SGDLS and CDR2 is YYNGEE. With 0 bases removed from V and 4 bases from J, the gap between germline ends came to 7 bases. The CDR3 extends over 13 amino acids. CDR3 protein: CASSVEPRETQYF. The DNA for the CDR3 is TGTGCCAGCAGCGTAGAACCCCGAGAGACCCAGTACTTC.

The J gene is TRBJ2-2, the V gene TRBV10-3; TRBD2 aligns across 13 bases. The CDR3 length is 17 residues. The junction had 4 bases not matched to a gene; V was cut back by 6 bases and J by 0 bases. Germline lookup yields CDR1 ENHRY and CDR2 SYGVKD. CDR3 coding DNA: TGTGCCATCAGAGGGACTAGCGGGGAACCGAACACCGGGGAGCTGTTTTTT. This translates into CAIRGTSGEPNTGELFF.

The chain combines TRBV19 with TRBJ2-1; 7 bases fit TRBD2. V was clipped by 6 bases and J by 4 bases; unmatched bases: 6. Germline CDR1 and CDR2: LNHDA and SQIVND (reference sequence). There are 14 residues in the CDR3. CDR3 in DNA: TGTGCCAGTAGGGGGCCTAGCGGATACAATGAGCAGTTCTTC. Translating it yields CASRGPSGYNEQFF.

J is TRBJ1-1 and V is TRBV18, with a weak D call TRBD1 (5 bases). The CDR3 consists of 15 residues. V gave up 2 bases and J gave up 1 base, with 11 bases separating them. In germline, CDR1 is KGHSH, CDR2 LQKENI. Written as DNA, the CDR3 is TGTGCCAGCTCACCAATAGGAGGGGCGAACACTGAAGCTTTCTTT. Protein: CASSPIGGANTEAFF.

This chain uses TRBV7-6 with TRBJ2-1; 7 bases are shared with TRBD2. Germline assignment: CDR1 SGHVS and CDR2 FNYEAQ. With 5 bases clipped from V and 7 bases from J, the junction kept 11 bases outside the gene matches. There are 15 residues in the CDR3. The CDR3 loop is CASSPPPGGRNEQFF. The CDR3 DNA reads TGTGCCAGCAGCCCCCCACCGGGGGGTAGGAATGAGCAGTTCTTC.

This chain connects TRBV4-3 to TRBJ2-7, with TRBD2 as a possible D gene (5 bases). The CDR3 has 15 residues. Trimming left V 1 base short and J 0 bases short, with 10 bases between. Germline assignment: CDR1 LGHNA and CDR2 YSLEER. The CDR3: CASSQGAGHSYEQYF. As DNA, the CDR3 is TGCGCCAGCAGCCAAGGTGCGGGCCACTCCTACGAGCAGTACTTC.

The rearrangement links TRBV7-8 to TRBJ1-2; D is uncertain. CDR1 SGHVS and CDR2 FQNEAQ come from the germline V gene. Trimming took 4 bases from V and 0 from J, leaving 12 bases between them. This CDR3 comprises 15 residues. CDR3 sequence reads: CASSWTGRSNYGYTF. The CDR3 DNA sequence: TGTGCCAGCAGCTGGACTGGACGGTCTAACTATGGCTACACCTTC.

The rearrangement uses TRBV2 and TRBJ2-1; a weak D match, TRBD2 (6 bases). V was shortened by 1 base and J by 1 base, with 11 bases between the two germline ends. Germline-derived CDR1 and CDR2 are SNHLY and FYNNEI. The length of the CDR3 is 16 residues. CDR3 amino acids: CASSEGGGISYNEQFF. The CDR3 DNA reads as TGTGCCAGCAGTGAAGGTGGCGGGATTTCCTACAATGAGCAGTTCTTC.

The rearrangement joins TRBV4-1 to TRBJ2-3; 8 bases agree with TRBD1. This CDR3 comprises 18 residues. CDR1 is MGHRA, CDR2 YSYEKL, per germline. The junction had 16 bases not matched to a gene; V was cut back by 2 bases and J by 6 bases. CDR3 nucleotide sequence: TGCGCCAGCAGCCAACTTCTGGGCGCGGGACAGGTTGCTGATACGCAGTATTTT. Residues: CASSQLLGAGQVADTQYF.

This sequence joins TRBV6-1 and TRBJ1-2, with 9 nucleotides matching TRBD1. Trimming removed 4 bases from V and 5 bases from J; junction bases left unmatched: 14. Germline CDR1 and CDR2: MNHNS and SASEGT. CDR3 size: 17 residues. This CDR3 is CASSVLPGTGWGYGYTF. CDR3 nucleotide sequence: TGTGCCAGCAGTGTATTGCCCGGGACAGGGTGGGGATATGGCTACACCTTC.

The V and J genes are TRBV19 and TRBJ2-1, with TRBD2 matching 12 bases. Germline CDR1 is LNHDA and CDR2 is SQIVND (reference sequence). V was clipped by 10 bases and J by 5 bases; unmatched bases: 18. This CDR3 comprises 18 residues. The CDR3 DNA is TGTGCCACCTTTTCCGGGACTAGCGGGTCCCGGGGCCACAATGAGCAGTTCTTC. Its translation: CATFSGTSGSRGHNEQFF.

J is TRBJ1-2 and V is TRBV6-5; D remains ambiguous. Trimming shortened V by 0 bases and J by 4 bases, and 12 bases separated the two germline ends. This CDR3 has 15 amino acids. Looked up from germline, CDR1 is MNHEY and CDR2 is SVGAGI. The CDR3 reads CASSYSGQALYGYTF. The CDR3 DNA is TGTGCCAGCAGTTACTCAGGGCAGGCCCTCTATGGCTACACCTTC.

This sequence joins TRBV6-4 and TRBJ2-4, with a tentative D call TRBD2 (7 bases). The V end was cut by 2 bases, the J end by 2 bases, with 10 bases between. The CDR3 spans 15 residues. CDR1 and CDR2 from the germline V gene are MRHNA and SNTAGT. CDR3 in DNA: TGTGCCAGCAGTGACCCGGGGGGCCCCAAAAACATTCAGTACTTC. This encodes CASSDPGGPKNIQYF.

The chain combines TRBV19 with TRBJ2-7; D is uncertain. This CDR3 region has 16 residues. The V and J ends lost 3 bases and 2 bases respectively, with 17 bases between them. Germline V lookup: CDR1 LNHDA, CDR2 SQIVND (reference sequence). In DNA form, the CDR3 reads TGTGCCAGTAGTATCCGATCGCCAAACCACCCCTACGAGCAGTACTTC. Amino acid sequence: CASSIRSPNHPYEQYF.

This sequence joins TRBV6-6 and TRBJ2-5; a weak D match, TRBD1 (6 bases). V shed 2 bases and J shed 7 bases, with 14 bases lying between them. The CDR3 runs 14 residues. Germline V gene data show CDR1 as MNHNY and CDR2 as SVGAGI (reference sequence). The CDR3 here is CASSYRTAVGTQYF. CDR3 sequence (DNA): TGTGCCAGCAGTTACCGGACAGCCGTGGGGACCCAGTACTTC.

The chain employs TRBV7-9 and TRBJ2-4; 8 bases match TRBD1. The junction had 3 bases not matched to a gene; V was cut back by 3 bases and J by 8 bases. CDR3 length: 13 residues. The V gene's germline CDR1 is SEHNR and CDR2 FQNEAQ (reference sequence). Written as DNA, the CDR3 is TGTGCCAGCAGCTTTCCACAGGGGGACATTCAGTACTTC. The encoded protein is CASSFPQGDIQYF.

This rearrangement joins TRBV18 to TRBJ1-4, with 7 bases identical to TRBD1. Germline-derived CDR1 and CDR2 are KGHSH and LQKENI. Trimming took 4 bases from V and 4 from J; bases not matched to a gene: 6. This CDR3 region has 15 residues. CDR3 amino acids: CASSQQGLGNEKLFF. DNA of the CDR3: TGTGCCAGCTCACAACAGGGGCTAGGTAATGAAAAACTGTTTTTT.

This rearrangement joins TRBV7-5 to TRBJ1-6; the table gives TRBD1 as D, unverified against the DNA. TRBV7-5 represents a pseudogene. The CDR3 totals 16 residues. The CDR3 DNA reads TGTGCCAGAAGCTTAGGACAGATTGGGATTAATTCACCCCTCCACTTT. Protein: CARSLGQIGINSPLHF.

The CDR3 region is CASRGPGVEQYF. CDR3 sequence (DNA): TGTGCCAGCAGGGGGCCTGGGGTCGAGCAGTACTTC. The chain recombines TRBV14 with TRBJ2-7, with TRBD1 as a possible D gene (5 bases). V was pared by 6 bases and J by 6 bases, with 12 bases between. From germline, CDR1 is SGHDN and CDR2 FVKESK. This CDR3 spans 12 amino acids.

The chain combines TRBV27 with TRBJ2-3; 10 positions agree with TRBD2. The J segment lost 11 bases and the V segment lost 5 bases, leaving 25 bases of the junction unmatched. The CDR3 contains 19 residues. Looked up from germline, CDR1 is MNHEY and CDR2 is SMNVEV (reference sequence). The CDR3 loop is CASSLKHPGTSESRGGQYF. CDR3 bases: TGTGCCAGCAGTCTCAAACATCCCGGGACTAGCGAGTCTCGCGGTGGGCAGTATTTT.

This chain links TRBV2 with TRBJ2-6; D call uncertain. Germline V lookup: CDR1 SNHLY, CDR2 FYNNEI. Trimming left V 8 bases short and J 3 bases short, with 11 bases between. The CDR3 has 14 residues. In DNA form, the CDR3 reads TGTGCCAGCTCGTCGGACCTTGGGGCCAACGTCCTGACTTTC. It translates to CASSSDLGANVLTF.

V is TRBV15 and J is TRBJ2-7, with unresolved D. Trimming shortened V by 1 base and J by 0 bases, and 4 bases separated the two germline ends. CDR1 and CDR2 from the germline V gene are LNHNV and YYDKDF (reference sequence). This CDR3 contains 13 residues. The CDR3 reads CATSRAYSYEQYF. The DNA for the CDR3 is TGTGCCACCAGCAGAGCCTACTCCTACGAGCAGTACTTC.

V is TRBV7-8 and J is TRBJ2-7, with D possibly being TRBD1 or TRBD2 (5 bases each). Germline loops: CDR1 SGHVS, CDR2 FQNEAQ. V was pared by 1 base and J by 0 bases, with 7 bases between. The CDR3 has 14 amino acids. CDR3 sequence: CASSLDGASYEQYF. In nucleotides, the CDR3 is TGTGCCAGCAGCTTAGACGGGGCCTCCTACGAGCAGTACTTC.

The J gene is TRBJ1-6, the V gene TRBV27; a possible D gene is TRBD1 (5 bases). Germline V CDR1 and CDR2: MNHEY, SMNVEV (reference sequence). The CDR3 consists of 15 residues. The V gene lost 3 bases and the J gene lost 6 bases, with 12 bases spanning the gap. The CDR3 region has the DNA TGTGCCAGCAGTTTCGACGACAGATTTAATTCACCCCTCCACTTT. As protein: CASSFDDRFNSPLHF.